The subject of this entry is one TCR beta chain. These data originate in a study of molecular identifiers for immune sequencing clone quantification. MiXCR, applied by TCRdb to the PCR reads, yields one record per CDR3 protein. This sample has over 600,000 distinct CDR3 sequences; about 20% occur once, and the top ten carry approximately 0.9%. Germline CDR1 is MNHEY and CDR2 is SVGAGI. The CDR3 covers 13 residues. Between the trimmed V and J ends, which lost 2 bases and 9 bases, there was a span of 11 bases. This sequence was found in a human donor in good health. Some libraries in this study had Jurkat cell RNA spiked in. V gene TRBV6-5 combines with J gene TRBJ2-1, with a tentative D call TRBD2 (6 bases). Sequenced sample: naive CD8+ T cells from blood, with Jurkat cell RNA spiked in. The subset here: FACS-sorted CD8+CD4-CCR7+CD45RA+ naive T cells. CDR3 sequence (DNA): TGTGCCAGCAGTTACGCATTAGCGGTTGAGCAGTTCTTC. The encoded protein is CASSYALAVEQFF.